The TCR beta chain under discussion was sequenced for a study of blood T cell repertoires in COVID-19. Study in general: Collection of acute and convalescent COVID-19 samples took place in the United States, Italy and Spain.

Libraries were prepared by immunoSEQ multiplex PCR; TCRdb keeps only in-frame clonotypes and omits some of them. The sample includes nearly 250,000 clones, 70% to 90% of them seen just once. CDR3 length: 18 amino acids. In germline, CDR1 is MNHEY, CDR2 SMNVEV (reference sequence). V dropped 3 bases and J dropped 2; count of bases not matched to a gene: 13. This clone has just one count. Individuals drawn from 24 US areas were roughly 18 to 89 years old. The sample taken for sequencing was PBMCs or T cells enriched from blood (not recorded which). The chain carries TRBV27 and TRBJ2-3; TRBD2 matches 8 bases. The receptor's source is a man aged 50 to 60 who had been exposed to COVID-19. The DNA for the CDR3 is TGTGCCAGCAGTTTGAGCCTAGCGGGCATGGGCATCACAGATACGCAGTATTTT. Its protein is CASSLSLAGMGITDTQYF.